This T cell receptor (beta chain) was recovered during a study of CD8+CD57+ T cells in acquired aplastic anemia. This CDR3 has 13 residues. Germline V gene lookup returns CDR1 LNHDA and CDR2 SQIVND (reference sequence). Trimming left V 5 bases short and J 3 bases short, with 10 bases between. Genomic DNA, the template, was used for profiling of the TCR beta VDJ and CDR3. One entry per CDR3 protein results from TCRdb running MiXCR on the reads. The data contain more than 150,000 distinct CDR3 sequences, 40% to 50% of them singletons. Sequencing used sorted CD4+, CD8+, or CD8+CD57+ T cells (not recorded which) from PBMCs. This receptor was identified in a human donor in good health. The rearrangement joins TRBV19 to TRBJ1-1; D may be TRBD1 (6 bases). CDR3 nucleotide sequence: TGTGCCAGTAGTGCAGGGGTTCACACTGAAGCTTTCTTT. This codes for CASSAGVHTEAFF.